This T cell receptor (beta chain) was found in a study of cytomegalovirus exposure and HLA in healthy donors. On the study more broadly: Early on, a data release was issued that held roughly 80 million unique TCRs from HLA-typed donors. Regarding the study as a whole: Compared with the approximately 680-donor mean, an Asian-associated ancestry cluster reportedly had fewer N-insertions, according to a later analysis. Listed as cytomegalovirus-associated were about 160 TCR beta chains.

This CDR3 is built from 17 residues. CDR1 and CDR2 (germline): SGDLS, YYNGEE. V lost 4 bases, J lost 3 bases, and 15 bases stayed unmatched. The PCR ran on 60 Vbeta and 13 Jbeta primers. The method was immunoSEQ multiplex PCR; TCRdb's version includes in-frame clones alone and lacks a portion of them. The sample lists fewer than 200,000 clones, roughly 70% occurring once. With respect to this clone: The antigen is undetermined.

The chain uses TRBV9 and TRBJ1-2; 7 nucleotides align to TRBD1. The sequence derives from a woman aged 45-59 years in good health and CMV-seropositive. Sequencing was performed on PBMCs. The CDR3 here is CASSPRDSFRRDYGYTF. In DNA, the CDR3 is TGTGCCAGCAGCCCGCGGGACAGCTTTAGGAGGGACTATGGCTACACCTTC.